At least ten counts were recorded for the clone carrying this TCR beta chain. Time point given: pre-sensitization, week 0. Stated treatment: therapeutic diphenylcyclopropenone sensitization with weekly scalp DPC. Unfractionated whole blood yielded total RNA. The CDR3 length is 15 residues. CDR1 is SGHTA, CDR2 FQGTGA, per germline. Deletions cut 1 base from V and 2 bases from J, with 9 bases between. The source of the sample is a study of human T cells and chemical hapten exposure. TCRdb fed the RACE reads into MiXCR, producing one record per CDR3 protein. The data contain about 300,000 distinct CDR3 sequences, about 5% of them singletons.

The V call is TRBV7-3, the J call TRBJ1-5; no reliable D call. The clonotype originates from a woman younger than 30 with alopecia areata. Some clones in this sample may be carry-over from other donors' samples. Sequences were derived from whole blood, sampled in connection with sensitization to the hapten diphenylcyclopropenone (DPC). CDR3: CASSLNRQGNQPQHF. The CDR3 nucleotides are TGTGCCAGCAGCTTAAACAGACAAGGCAATCAGCCCCAGCATTTT.